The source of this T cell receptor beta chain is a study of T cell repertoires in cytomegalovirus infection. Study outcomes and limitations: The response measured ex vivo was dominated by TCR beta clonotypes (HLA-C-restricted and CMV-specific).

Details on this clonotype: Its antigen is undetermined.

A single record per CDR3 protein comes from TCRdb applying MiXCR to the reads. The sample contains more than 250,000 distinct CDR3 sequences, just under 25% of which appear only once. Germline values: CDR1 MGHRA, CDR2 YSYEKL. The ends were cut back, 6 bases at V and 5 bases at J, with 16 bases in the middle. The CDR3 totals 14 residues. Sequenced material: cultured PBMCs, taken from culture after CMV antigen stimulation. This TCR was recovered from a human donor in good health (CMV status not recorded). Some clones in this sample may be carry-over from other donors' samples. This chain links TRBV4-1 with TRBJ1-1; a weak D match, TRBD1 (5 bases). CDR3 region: CASRSITGGTEAFF. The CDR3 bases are TGCGCCAGCAGATCCATAACTGGGGGTACTGAAGCTTTCTTT.